The clone carrying this T cell receptor (beta chain) was detected ten times or more. Its specificity is unknown. Germline CDR1 MNHNY, CDR2 SVGAGI (reference sequence). V gave up 3 bases and J gave up 0 bases, with 8 bases separating them. This CDR3 comprises 15 residues. TCRdb ran MiXCR on the PCR reads and lists one entry per CDR3 protein. This table has approximately 500,000 distinct CDR3 sequences, around 23% appearing once. The sample comes from a study of molecular identifiers for immune sequencing clone quantification. Study findings and constraints: The study reportedly detected spiked Jurkat TCR RNA from one cell among over 950,000 naive cells.

Investigators produced naive CD8 libraries from roughly 20,000 to 1,000,000 sorted cells, drawing on 10%, 30% or 50% RNA. This chain joins TRBV6-6 and TRBJ1-4, with D unresolved. The sequenced sample consisted of naive CD8+ T cells from blood, with Jurkat cell RNA spiked in. Subset specified: FACS-sorted CD8+CD4-CCR7+CD45RA+ naive T cells. This clonotype was obtained from a human donor in good health. Some libraries in this study had Jurkat cell RNA spiked in. The CDR3 DNA sequence: TGTGCCAGCAGTTATTCGTCAGCAACTAATGAAAAACTGTTTTTT. Translated: CASSYSSATNEKLFF.